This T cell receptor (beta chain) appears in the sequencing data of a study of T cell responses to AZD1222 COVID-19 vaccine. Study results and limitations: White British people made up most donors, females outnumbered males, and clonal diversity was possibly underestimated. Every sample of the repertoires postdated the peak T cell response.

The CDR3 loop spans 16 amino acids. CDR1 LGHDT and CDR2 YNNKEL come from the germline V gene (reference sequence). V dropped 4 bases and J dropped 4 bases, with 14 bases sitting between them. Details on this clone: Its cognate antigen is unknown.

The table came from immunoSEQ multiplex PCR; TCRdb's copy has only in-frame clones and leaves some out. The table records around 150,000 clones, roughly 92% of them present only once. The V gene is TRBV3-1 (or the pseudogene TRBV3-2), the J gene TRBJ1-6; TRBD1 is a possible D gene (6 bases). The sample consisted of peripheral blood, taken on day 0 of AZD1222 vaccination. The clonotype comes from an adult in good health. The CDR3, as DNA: TGTGCCAGCAGCCTACAGGGATTTGCGTATAATTCACCCCTCCACTTT. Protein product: CASSLQGFAYNSPLHF.